Listed here are 17 T cell receptor beta chains from one sample, sequenced in a study of blood T cell repertoires in COVID-19. Here immunoSEQ multiplex PCR was the method, and the copy in TCRdb shows in-frame clones only, minus some. Here the sample spans about 360,000 clones, more than 70% being singletons. The sample taken for sequencing was PBMCs or T cells enriched from blood (not recorded which). The receptors were gathered from a man between 35 and 55 years old in a cohort exposed to, infected with or recovered from COVID-19 (not recorded which).

The chain couples TRBV6-5 to TRBJ2-7, with D unclear. Germline-derived CDR1 and CDR2 are MNHEY and SVGAGI. The CDR3 is 13 residues long. Deletions cut 4 bases from V and 0 bases from J, with 7 bases between. In nucleotides, the CDR3 is TGTGCCAGCAGTTCACACCTCTCCTACGAGCAGTACTTC. This translates into CASSSHLSYEQYF.

The chain recombines TRBV7-9 with TRBJ2-5; 7 bases line up with TRBD2. CDR3 length: 15 amino acids. The trim removed 3 bases at V and 4 bases at J, leaving 8 bases unmatched. Per germline, CDR1 SEHNR and CDR2 FQNEAQ (reference sequence). As DNA, the CDR3 is TGTGCCAGCAGCTTTGCGGGAGTCGTCGGAGAGACCCAGTACTTC. Its translation is CASSFAGVVGETQYF.

V gene TRBV6-5 combines with J gene TRBJ1-1; TRBD1 aligns across 7 bases. The ends lost 5 bases at V and 6 bases at J; junction bases unmatched: 12. This CDR3 region has 15 residues. The V gene's germline CDR1 is MNHEY and CDR2 SVGAGI. The CDR3 DNA follows: TGTGCCAGCAGTACTCTCCGACAGGGCTGGTCTGAAGCTTTCTTT. The encoded protein is CASSTLRQGWSEAFF.

A note on this clone: As the CDR3 is not closed by the conserved phenylalanine or tryptophan, this likely results from a read error. The DNA is omitted, as the CDR3 cannot be located on it reliably, and the CDR3 follows TCRdb's listing. The chain is built from TRBV30 and TRBJ1-2; the table's D call TRBD1 went unverified against the DNA. Germline V gives CDR1 GTSNPN, CDR2 SVGIG (reference sequence). The CDR3 is 12 residues long, ends included. The CDR3 region is CAWSDGTVFQRL.

The CDR3 reads CASSPKNTGELFF. DNA of the CDR3: TGTGCCAGCAGCCCCAAGAACACCGGGGAGCTGTTTTTT. This sequence joins TRBV7-3 and TRBJ2-2; no clear D. Trimming removed 5 bases from V and 1 base from J, with 5 bases in between. Germline V gene lookup returns CDR1 SGHTA and CDR2 FQGTGA. The CDR3 is 13 residues long.

The chain recombines TRBV30 with TRBJ2-6; D may be TRBD1 (6 bases). V lost 0 bases, J lost 0 bases, and 12 bases lay in between. The CDR3 length is 17 residues. Germline V gives CDR1 GTSNPN, CDR2 SVGIG (reference sequence). Here the CDR3 reads CAWSVLDRSSGANVLTF. The CDR3, as DNA: TGTGCCTGGAGTGTACTTGACAGGAGCTCTGGGGCCAACGTCCTGACTTTC.

The CDR3 region is CASSFTGHGYTF. CDR3 DNA: TGCGCCAGCAGCTTTACAGGGCACGGCTACACCTTC. This chain joins TRBV5-1 and TRBJ1-2; D is perhaps TRBD1 (6 bases). Germline V gene sequence: CDR1 SGHRS, CDR2 YFSETQ. V was trimmed by 2 bases and J by 8 bases, leaving 10 bases between them. The CDR3 consists of 12 residues.

This chain links TRBV7-9 with TRBJ2-7, with 7 bases that match TRBD2. CDR1 is SEHNR and CDR2 is FQNEAQ in the germline V gene (reference sequence). The CDR3 extends over 17 amino acids. The V segment lost 2 bases and the J segment 6 bases; nucleotides outside the gene matches: 16. The CDR3 sequence is CASSLPVLGGRSPEQYF. DNA for the CDR3: TGTGCCAGCAGCTTACCCGTGCTGGGGGGGAGATCCCCCGAGCAGTACTTC.

Regarding this clone: A much larger clonotype is one base distant, so this may be a read error. The rearrangement joins TRBV6-1 to TRBJ2-7; the D gene is possibly TRBD1 (7 bases). The germline V gene encodes CDR1 MNHNS and CDR2 SASEGT. CDR3 length equals 15 residues. The CDR3, as DNA: TGTGCCAGCAGTGAAGCGTCGACAGGGAGGCACGAGCAGCACTTC. Protein sequence: CASSEASTGRHEQHF.

The chain couples TRBV25-1 to TRBJ2-7, with D tentatively TRBD1 (5 bases). Trimming cost V 11 bases and J 3 bases, with 17 bases left between them. CDR1 is MGHDK and CDR2 is SYGVNS in the germline V gene. The CDR3 extends over 13 amino acids. CDR3 sequence (DNA): TGTGCCGTGGCCAGGGTTGGAGTCTACGAGCAGTACTTC. Translation gives CAVARVGVYEQYF.

The V gene is TRBV5-1, the J gene TRBJ2-1; TRBD2 might be the D (6 bases). Germline lookup yields CDR1 SGHRS and CDR2 YFSETQ. V shed 0 bases and J shed 9 bases, with 13 bases lying between them. This CDR3 is 14 amino acids long. The CDR3 loop reads CASSLAVSGGEQFF. The CDR3 region has the DNA TGCGCCAGCAGCTTGGCCGTTAGCGGAGGTGAGCAGTTCTTC.

In the case of this clone: This specimen includes other DNA sequences encoding the same CDR3. The V gene is TRBV5-1, the J gene TRBJ2-7, with TRBD2 matching 7 bases. Germline V gene data show CDR1 as SGHRS and CDR2 as YFSETQ. J gave up 5 bases and V 0 bases, and 5 bases lay outside the gene matches. The CDR3 loop spans 14 amino acids. The CDR3 DNA reads TGCGCCAGCAGCTTGGGCGGGAGAGCCCACGAGCAGTACTTC. Translating gives CASSLGGRAHEQYF.

The count of this clone is one. V and J are TRBV28 and TRBJ1-1; tentative D call: TRBD1 (5 bases). The germline V gene has CDR1 MDHEN and CDR2 SYDVKM. Trimming cost V 5 bases and J 8 bases, with 24 bases left between them. The CDR3 runs 16 residues. In DNA, the CDR3 is TGTGCCAGCAGTCTCCCCCGGACAACCTATTTCCGAGAAGCTTTCTTT. It codes for CASSLPRTTYFREAFF.

The chain has TRBV19 and TRBJ1-5, with TRBD1 identical over 7 bases. This CDR3 has 18 residues. V lost 6 bases, J lost 7 bases, and 21 bases stayed unmatched. Germline V lookup: CDR1 LNHDA, CDR2 SQIVND (reference sequence). The CDR3 coding sequence is TGTGCCAGTAGCAACCAGGAGGGGGCAGGGGTGGGAACGCAGCCCCAGCATTTT. Its protein product is CASSNQEGAGVGTQPQHF.

This rearrangement joins TRBV2 to TRBJ2-4; D possibly corresponds to TRBD1 (5 bases). This CDR3 region has 15 residues. Per the germline V gene, CDR1 is SNHLY and CDR2 is FYNNEI. The V end lost 6 bases, the J end lost 8 bases, and 20 bases lay between the germline ends. This CDR3 reads CASSAVRTQRDIQYF. The CDR3 bases are TGTGCCAGCAGCGCCGTTAGGACACAAAGGGACATTCAGTACTTC.

The chain joins TRBV7-9 to TRBJ1-3; tentatively, D is TRBD1 (5 bases). This CDR3 comprises 15 residues. CDR1 is SEHNR, CDR2 FQNEAQ, per germline (reference sequence). The V gene lost 2 bases and the J gene lost 4 bases, with 12 bases spanning the gap. The CDR3 loop reads CASSLSGTSGNTIYF. In DNA form, the CDR3 reads TGTGCCAGCAGCTTAAGCGGGACCTCCGGAAACACCATATATTTT.

This clone was recorded a few times. The chain recombines TRBV5-6 with TRBJ1-5; D is possibly TRBD1 (6 bases). V was pared by 2 bases and J by 7 bases, with 7 bases between. The CDR3 is 12 residues long. Germline values: CDR1 SGHDT, CDR2 YYEEEE. Here the CDR3 reads CASSFGQQPQHF. Written as DNA, the CDR3 is TGTGCCAGCAGCTTTGGACAGCAGCCCCAGCATTTT.